The rows below give T cell receptor beta chains drawn from one sample of a study of human T cells and chemical hapten exposure. One entry per CDR3 protein, called by TCRdb with MiXCR from the RACE reads. The sample has approximately 90,000 distinct CDR3 sequences, 25% to 30% seen once. This specimen consisted of whole blood, obtained in connection with sensitization to the hapten diphenylcyclopropenone (DPC). These receptors came from a man aged 35-49 years with alopecia areata. Some clones in this sample may be carry-over from other donors' samples. The CDR3 runs from the conserved cysteine through the conserved F or W. A D gene is named only where the DNA matches it firmly. Some rows have no size entry. The others give once, few or many, or a class for an expanded clone.

J	V	size	D	CDR3	DNA
TRBJ2-7	TRBV6-1	few	-	CASSEKWTLGEQYF	TGTGCCAGCAGTGAAAAGTGGACCCTCGGGGAGCAGTACTTC
TRBJ1-5	TRBV5-5	once	-	CASSFTSYSNQPQHF	TGTGCCAGCAGCTTTACATCATATAGCAATCAGCCCCAGCATTTT
TRBJ1-3	TRBV7-2	-	-	CASSAGVGNTIYF	TGTGCCAGCAGCGCAGGGGTTGGAAACACCATATATTTT
TRBJ2-5	TRBV5-1	-	TRBD2	CATNRGGGETQYF	TGCGCCACCAATCGCGGGGGTGGGGAGACCCAGTACTTC
TRBJ2-1	TRBV7-3	-	TRBD2	CASSLGLAGVNEQFF	TGTGCCAGCAGCTTAGGACTAGCGGGAGTCAATGAGCAGTTCTTC
TRBJ2-2	TRBV3-1	-	TRBD2	CASSQALAGTGELFF	TGTGCCAGCAGCCAAGCACTAGCGGGCACCGGGGAGCTGTTTTTT
TRBJ1-4	TRBV14	-	-	CASSQDLISGQSNEKLFF	TGTGCCAGCAGCCAAGATCTTATTTCGGGGCAGAGTAATGAAAAACTGTTTTTT
TRBJ2-5	TRBV5-1	-	-	CASSLRPTLGQETQYF	TGCGCCAGCAGCTTGAGGCCGACTTTAGGGCAAGAGACCCAGTACTTC
TRBJ2-4	TRBV20-1	-	TRBD1	CSAVGQGVGKNIQYF	TGCAGTGCTGTGGGACAGGGCGTCGGCAAAAACATTCAGTACTTC
TRBJ1-2	TRBV28	few	-	CASGSPMDGPYGYTF	TGTGCCAGCGGGTCACCCATGGACGGACCATATGGCTACACCTTC
TRBJ2-7	TRBV18	few	-	CASSPTRTEDEQYF	TGTGCCAGCTCACCAACTCGGACGGAGGACGAGCAGTACTTC
TRBJ1-6	TRBV12-3/TRBV12-4	many	-	CASSRGLSSPLHF	TGTGCCAGCAGCCGGGGCCTCAGCTCACCCCTCCACTTT
TRBJ2-7	TRBV7-9	few	TRBD2	CASRGWSGGIYEQYF	TGTGCCAGCAGAGGGTGGTCGGGAGGAATCTACGAGCAGTACTTC